This TCR beta chain was recorded in a study of blood T cell repertoires in COVID-19. Worth noting for this clone: The final CDR3 position lacks the conserved phenylalanine or tryptophan, pointing to a likely read error. The DNA is left out, because the CDR3 cannot be placed on it with certainty; the CDR3 is given as TCRdb lists it.

Sequencing was performed with immunoSEQ multiplex PCR; in TCRdb, only in-frame clones are kept and a portion is missing. The sample contains some 190,000 clones, approximately 82% of which appear only once. The CDR3 extends over 11 residues, inclusive of both ends. Germline V lookup: CDR1 MDHEN, CDR2 SYDVKM. The chain is built from TRBV28 and TRBJ1-2; the table's D call TRBD1 went unverified against the DNA. The receptor's source is an elderly woman with active or convalescent COVID-19. The sequenced sample was peripheral blood. This CDR3 is CASSSEHDRET.